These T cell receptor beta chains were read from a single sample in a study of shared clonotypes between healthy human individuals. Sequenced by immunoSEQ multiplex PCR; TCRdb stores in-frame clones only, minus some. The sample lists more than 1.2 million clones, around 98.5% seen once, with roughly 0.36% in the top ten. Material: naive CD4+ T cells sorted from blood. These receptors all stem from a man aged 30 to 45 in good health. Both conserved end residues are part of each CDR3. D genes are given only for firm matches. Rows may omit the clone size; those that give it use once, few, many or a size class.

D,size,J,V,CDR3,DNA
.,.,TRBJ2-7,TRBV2,CASCQSHEQYF,TGTGCCAGCTGCCAGTCCCACGAGCAGTACTTC
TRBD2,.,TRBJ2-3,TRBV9,CASSAGGGWEGLDTQYF,TGTGCCAGCAGCGCTGGTGGCGGGTGGGAGGGCCTTGATACGCAGTATTTT
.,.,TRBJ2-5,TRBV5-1,CASRQTGRETQYF,TGCGCCAGCAGGCAAACAGGGAGGGAGACCCAGTACTTC
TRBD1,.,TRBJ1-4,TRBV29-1,CSGGTGATNEKLFF,TGCAGCGGCGGAACAGGGGCAACTAATGAAAAACTGTTTTTT
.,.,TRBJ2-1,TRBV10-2,CASSEDLSSYNEQFF,TGCGCCAGCAGTGAGGACTTGAGCTCCTACAATGAGCAGTTCTTC
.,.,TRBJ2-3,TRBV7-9,CASSSKDWVNTDTQYF,TGTGCCAGCAGCTCCAAAGACTGGGTTAACACAGATACGCAGTATTTT
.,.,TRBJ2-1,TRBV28,CASRPPSGVSRVNHYNEQFF,TGTGCCAGCAGACCACCGTCGGGCGTAAGTCGAGTTAATCACTACAATGAGCAGTTCTTC
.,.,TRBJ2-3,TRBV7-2,CASRLGGLPFTDTQYF,TGTGCCAGCAGACTAGGGGGTTTACCTTTCACAGATACGCAGTATTTT
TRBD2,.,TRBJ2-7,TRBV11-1,CASRRPGLASEQYF,TGTGCCAGCAGAAGGCCGGGACTAGCTTCCGAGCAGTACTTC
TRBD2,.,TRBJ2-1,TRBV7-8,CASSLELAGGPEQFF,TGTGCCAGCAGCTTAGAACTAGCGGGAGGACCTGAGCAGTTCTTC
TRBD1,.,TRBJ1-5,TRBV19,CASTPHRGSNQPQHF,TGTGCCAGTACCCCGCACAGGGGGAGTAATCAGCCCCAGCATTTT
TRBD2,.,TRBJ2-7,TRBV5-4,CASSLGLAGGSYEQYF,TGTGCCAGCAGCTTGGGCCTAGCGGGAGGTTCCTACGAGCAGTACTTC
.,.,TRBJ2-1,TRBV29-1,CSVARGYNEQFF,TGCAGCGTTGCTCGGGGGTACAATGAGCAGTTCTTC
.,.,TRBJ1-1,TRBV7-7,CASSRREGTEAFF,TGTGCTAGCAGCCGAAGGGAGGGCACTGAAGCTTTCTTT
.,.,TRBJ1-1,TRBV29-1,CSVGAAMNTEAFF,TGCAGCGTTGGGGCGGCCATGAACACTGAAGCTTTCTTT
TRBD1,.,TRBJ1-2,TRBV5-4,CASSSPTGDYGYTF,TGTGCCAGCAGCTCCCCGACAGGGGACTATGGCTACACCTTC
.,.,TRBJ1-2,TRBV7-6,CASSLGIGGGPPFTF,TGTGCCAGCAGCTTAGGAATTGGAGGGGGACCCCCTTTCACCTTC
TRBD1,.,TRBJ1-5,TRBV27,CASSTDRGYNQPQHF,TGTGCCAGCAGTACCGACAGGGGATACAATCAGCCCCAGCATTTT
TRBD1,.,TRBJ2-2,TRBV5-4,CASSVDRGVTELFF,TGTGCCAGCAGCGTGGACAGGGGTGTCACAGAGCTGTTTTTT
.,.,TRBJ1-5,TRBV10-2,CATRDIRNQPQHF,TGCGCCACCCGGGACATTCGCAATCAGCCCCAGCATTTT
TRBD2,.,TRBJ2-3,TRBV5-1,CASSFPGRPQYF,TGCGCCAGCAGCTTCCCCGGGAGGCCGCAGTATTTT
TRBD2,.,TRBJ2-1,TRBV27,CASTISGSPTNEQFF,TGTGCCAGCACCATTAGCGGGAGCCCCACTAATGAGCAGTTCTTC
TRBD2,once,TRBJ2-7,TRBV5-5,CASMAAGGTYEQYF,TGTGCCAGCATGGCGGCGGGAGGAACCTACGAGCAGTACTTC
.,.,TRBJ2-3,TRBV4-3,CASSQAHTDTQYF,TGCGCCAGCAGCCAAGCCCACACAGATACGCAGTATTTT
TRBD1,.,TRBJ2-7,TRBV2,CASSPGQGNEQYF,TGTGCCAGCAGTCCGGGACAGGGTAACGAGCAGTACTTC
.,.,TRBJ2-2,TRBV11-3,CASSQSVQTTGELFF,TGTGCCAGCAGTCAGTCTGTGCAGACGACCGGGGAGCTGTTTTTT
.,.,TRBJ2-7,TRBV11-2,CASSLVGRRRHYEQYF,TGTGCCAGCAGCTTAGTGGGACGGCGAAGGCACTACGAGCAGTACTTC
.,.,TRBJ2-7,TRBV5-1,CASSLGVLSYEQYF,TGCGCCAGCAGCTTGGGAGTCCTCTCCTACGAGCAGTACTTC
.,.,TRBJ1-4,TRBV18,CASSPTGRNEKLFF,TGTGCCAGCTCACCAACAGGGAGGAACGAAAAACTGTTTTTT
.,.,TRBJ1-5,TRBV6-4,CASSDKKQWGNAESRPQHF,TGTGCCAGCAGTGACAAGAAACAGTGGGGTAATGCAGAATCACGTCCCCAGCATTTT
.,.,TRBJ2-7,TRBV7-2,CASSSRYKAIGEQYF,TGTGCCAGCAGCTCCCGATACAAGGCCATCGGCGAGCAGTACTTC
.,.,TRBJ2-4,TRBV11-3,CASSLGGLGAIQYF,TGTGCCAGCAGCTTAGGCGGCCTGGGTGCCATTCAGTACTTC
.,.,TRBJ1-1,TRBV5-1,CASSSTGANTEAFF,TGCGCCAGCAGCTCAACGGGGGCTAACACTGAAGCTTTCTTT
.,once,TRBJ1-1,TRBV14,CASSHQAMNTEAFF,TGTGCCAGCAGCCACCAGGCCATGAACACTGAAGCTTTCTTT
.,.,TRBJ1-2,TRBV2,CASRAGQMINYGYTF,TGTGCCTCCCGGGCCGGACAGATGATTAACTATGGCTACACCTTC
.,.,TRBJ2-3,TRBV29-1,CSVDSGARDTQYF,TGCAGCGTTGATTCGGGGGCTCGGGATACGCAGTATTTT
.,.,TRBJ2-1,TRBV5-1,CASSEGLSYNEQFF,TGCGCCAGCAGCGAGGGTCTTTCCTACAATGAGCAGTTCTTC
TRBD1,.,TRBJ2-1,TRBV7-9,CASSRTGAGYNEQFF,TGTGCCAGCAGCAGGACAGGGGCGGGGTACAATGAGCAGTTCTTC
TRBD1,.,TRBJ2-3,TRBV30,CAWGRTGREDTQYF,TGTGCCTGGGGACGGACAGGTCGGGAAGATACGCAGTATTTT
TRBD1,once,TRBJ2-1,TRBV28,CASSFTGTGGYNEQFF,TGTGCCAGCAGCTTTACCGGGACAGGGGGATACAATGAGCAGTTCTTC
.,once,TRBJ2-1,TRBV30,CAWVLLREQFF,TGTGCCTGGGTTCTATTGAGAGAGCAGTTCTTC
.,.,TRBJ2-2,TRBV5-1,CASSLVGISGELFF,TGCGCCAGCAGCTTGGTCGGGATCAGCGGGGAGCTGTTTTTT
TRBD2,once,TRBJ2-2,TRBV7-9,CATLGERDGELFF,TGTGCCACCCTAGGGGAGCGGGACGGGGAGCTGTTTTTT
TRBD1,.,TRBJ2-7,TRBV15,CATSRVRQGAHEQYF,TGTGCCACCAGCAGAGTTAGACAGGGGGCCCACGAGCAGTACTTC
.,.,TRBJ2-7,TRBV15,CATSDLLTTSYEQYF,TGTGCCACCAGCGACCTCCTTACAACTAGCTACGAGCAGTACTTC
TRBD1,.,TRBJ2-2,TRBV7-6,CASSRAGPGTGTTGELFF,TGTGCCAGCAGTAGAGCGGGGCCCGGGACAGGGACCACCGGGGAGCTGTTTTTT